This entry is about one T cell receptor beta chain. This specimen comes from a study of blood T cell repertoires in COVID-19. Overall study context: Sample material is recorded as cDNA or gDNA derived from T cells, B-cell-depleted T cells, or PBMCs.

Method: immunoSEQ multiplex PCR; TCRdb's copy keeps in-frame clones and lacks some. This sample carries 110,000 to 150,000 clones, about nine tenths of them seen once, and the ten largest clones take 9.5% to 12%. The TCR was taken from a woman older than 75 with acute or convalescent COVID-19. Specimen: peripheral blood.

Written as DNA, the CDR3 is TGTGCCAGCAGCTCTCGCGGGGAACTCCCTTACGAGCAGTACTTC. Residues: CASSSRGELPYEQYF. The chain joins TRBV9 to TRBJ2-7, with D possibly being TRBD2 (6 bases). Germline loops: CDR1 SGDLS, CDR2 YYNGEE. The CDR3 covers 15 residues. The ends were cut back, 4 bases at V and 4 bases at J, with 18 bases in the middle. The entire variable domain, with the rest obtained from reference TRBV9 and TRBJ2-7, is as follows: DSGVTQTPKHLITATGQRVTLRCSPRSGDLSVYWYQQSLDQGLQFLIQYYNGEERAKGNILERFSAQQFPDLHSELNLSSLELGDSALYFCASSSRGELPYEQYFGPGTRLTVT.